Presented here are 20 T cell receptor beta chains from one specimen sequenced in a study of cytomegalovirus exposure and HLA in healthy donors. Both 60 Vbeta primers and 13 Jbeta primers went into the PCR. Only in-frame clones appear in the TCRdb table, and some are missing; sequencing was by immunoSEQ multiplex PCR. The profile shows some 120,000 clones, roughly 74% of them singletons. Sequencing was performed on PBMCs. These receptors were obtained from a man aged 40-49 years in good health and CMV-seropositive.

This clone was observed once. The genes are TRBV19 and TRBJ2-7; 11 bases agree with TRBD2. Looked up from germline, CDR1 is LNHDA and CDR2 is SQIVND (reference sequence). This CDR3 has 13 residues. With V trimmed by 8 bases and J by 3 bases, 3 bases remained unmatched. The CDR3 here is CASSGTSGYEQYF. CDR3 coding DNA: TGTGCCAGTTCTGGGACTAGCGGCTACGAGCAGTACTTC.

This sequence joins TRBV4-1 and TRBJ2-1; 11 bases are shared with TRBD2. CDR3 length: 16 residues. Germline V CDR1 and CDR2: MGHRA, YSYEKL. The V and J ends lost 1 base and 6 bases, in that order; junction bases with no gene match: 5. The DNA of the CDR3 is TGCGCCAGCAGCCAAGGCTTACTAGCGGGGGCCAATGAGCAGTTCTTC. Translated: CASSQGLLAGANEQFF.

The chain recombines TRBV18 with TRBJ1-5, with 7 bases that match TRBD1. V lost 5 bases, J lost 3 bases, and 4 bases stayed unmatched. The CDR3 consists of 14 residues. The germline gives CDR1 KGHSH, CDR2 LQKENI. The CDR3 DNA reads TGTGCCAGCTCAACAGGACAGGACAATCAGCCCCAGCATTTT. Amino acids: CASSTGQDNQPQHF. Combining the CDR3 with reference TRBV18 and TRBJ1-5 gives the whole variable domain NAGVMQNPRHLVRRRGQEARLRCSPMKGHSHVYWYRQLPEEGLKFMVYLQKENIIDESGMPKERFSAEFPKEGPSILRIQQVVRGDSAAYFCASSTGQDNQPQHFGDGTRLSIL.

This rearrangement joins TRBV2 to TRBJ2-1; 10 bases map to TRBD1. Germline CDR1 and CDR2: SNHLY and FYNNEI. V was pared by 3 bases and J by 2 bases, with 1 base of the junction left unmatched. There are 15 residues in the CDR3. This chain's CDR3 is CASSETGGPYNEQFF. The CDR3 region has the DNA TGTGCCAGCAGTGAGACAGGGGGCCCCTACAATGAGCAGTTCTTC.

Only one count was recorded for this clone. This chain's CDR3 is CASTPWDSGTLEQFF. CDR3 nucleotide sequence: TGTGCCAGCACCCCCTGGGATAGCGGGACCCTTGAGCAGTTCTTC. This rearrangement joins TRBV9 to TRBJ2-1; 8 nucleotides line up with TRBD2. The ends lost 6 bases at V and 9 bases at J; junction bases unmatched: 14. Germline-derived CDR1 and CDR2 are SGDLS and YYNGEE. The length of the CDR3 is 15 residues.

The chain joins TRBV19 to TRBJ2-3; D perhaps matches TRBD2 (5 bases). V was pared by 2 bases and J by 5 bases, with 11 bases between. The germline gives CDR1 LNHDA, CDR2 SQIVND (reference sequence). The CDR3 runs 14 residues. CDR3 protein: CASSIMNREDTQYF. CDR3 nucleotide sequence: TGTGCCAGTAGTATAATGAACCGGGAAGATACGCAGTATTTT.

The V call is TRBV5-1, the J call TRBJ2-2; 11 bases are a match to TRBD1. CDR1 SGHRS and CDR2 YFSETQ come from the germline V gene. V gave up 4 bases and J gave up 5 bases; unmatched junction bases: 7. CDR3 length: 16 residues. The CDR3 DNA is TGCGCCAGCAGCCCTCCGGGACAGGGGGGGACCGGGGAGCTGTTTTTT. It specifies CASSPPGQGGTGELFF. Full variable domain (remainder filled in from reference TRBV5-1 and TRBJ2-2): KAGVTQTPRYLIKTRGQQVTLSCSPISGHRSVSWYQQTPGQGLQFLFEYFSETQRNKGNFPGRFSGRQFSNSRSEMNVSTLELGDSALYLCASSPPGQGGTGELFFGEGSRLTVL.

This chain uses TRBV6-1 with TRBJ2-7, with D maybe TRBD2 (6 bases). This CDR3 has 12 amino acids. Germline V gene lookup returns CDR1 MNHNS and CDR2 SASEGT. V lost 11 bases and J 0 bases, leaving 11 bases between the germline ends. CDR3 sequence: CAAAGSSYEQYF. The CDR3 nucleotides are TGTGCCGCAGCGGGCAGCTCCTACGAGCAGTACTTC.

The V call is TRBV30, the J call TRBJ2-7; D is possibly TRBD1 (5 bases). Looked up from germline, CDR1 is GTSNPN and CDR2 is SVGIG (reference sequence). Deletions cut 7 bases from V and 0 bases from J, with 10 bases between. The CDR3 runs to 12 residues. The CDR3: CALTESSYEQYF. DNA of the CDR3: TGTGCCTTGACAGAAAGCTCCTACGAGCAGTACTTC.

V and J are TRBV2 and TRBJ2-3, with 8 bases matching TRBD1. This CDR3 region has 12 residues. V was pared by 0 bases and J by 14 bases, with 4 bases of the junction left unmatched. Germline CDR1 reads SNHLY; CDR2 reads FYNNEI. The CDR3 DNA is TGTGCCAGCAGTGAAGCCCGGACAGGGTTGTATTTT. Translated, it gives CASSEARTGLYF.

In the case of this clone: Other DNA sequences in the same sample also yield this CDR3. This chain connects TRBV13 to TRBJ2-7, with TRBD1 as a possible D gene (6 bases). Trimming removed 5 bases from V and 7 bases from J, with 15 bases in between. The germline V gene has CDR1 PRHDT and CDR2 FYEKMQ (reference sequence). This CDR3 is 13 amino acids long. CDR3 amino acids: CASSPPRGYEQYF. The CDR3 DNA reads TGTGCCAGCAGCCCCCCCAGGGGCTATGAGCAGTACTTC.

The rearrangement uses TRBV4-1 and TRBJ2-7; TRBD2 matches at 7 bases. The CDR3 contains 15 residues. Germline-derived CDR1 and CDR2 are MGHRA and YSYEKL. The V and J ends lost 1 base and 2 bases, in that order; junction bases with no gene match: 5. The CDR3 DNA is TGCGCCAGCAGCCAAGGTGAGGGACTACCCTACGAGCAGTACTTC. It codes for CASSQGEGLPYEQYF.

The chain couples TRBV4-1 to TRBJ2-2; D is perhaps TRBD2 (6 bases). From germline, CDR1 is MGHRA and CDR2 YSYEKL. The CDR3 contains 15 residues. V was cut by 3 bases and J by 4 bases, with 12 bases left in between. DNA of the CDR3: TGCGCCAGCAGCCACCCAACTAGCATCACCGGGGAGCTGTTTTTT. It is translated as CASSHPTSITGELFF.

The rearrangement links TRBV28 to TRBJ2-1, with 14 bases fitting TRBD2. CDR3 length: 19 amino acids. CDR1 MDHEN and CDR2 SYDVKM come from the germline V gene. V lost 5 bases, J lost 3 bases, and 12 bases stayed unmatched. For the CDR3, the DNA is TGTGCCAGCAGTCCGAGCGGGGGACTAGCGGGAGACCTCTACAATGAGCAGTTCTTC. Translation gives CASSPSGGLAGDLYNEQFF.

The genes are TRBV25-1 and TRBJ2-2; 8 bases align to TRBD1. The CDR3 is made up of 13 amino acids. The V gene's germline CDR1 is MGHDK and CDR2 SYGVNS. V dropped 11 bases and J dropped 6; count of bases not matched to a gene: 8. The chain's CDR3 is CAARGRRAGELFF. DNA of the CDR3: TGTGCCGCCAGGGGGCGCAGGGCCGGGGAGCTGTTTTTT.

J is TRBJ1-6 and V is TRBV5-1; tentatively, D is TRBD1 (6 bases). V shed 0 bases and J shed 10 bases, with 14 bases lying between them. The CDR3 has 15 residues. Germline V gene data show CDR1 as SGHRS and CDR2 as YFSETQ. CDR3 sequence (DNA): TGCGCCAGCAGCTTGGAGGGGCAGGGGAACTCACCCCTCCACTTT. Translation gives CASSLEGQGNSPLHF.

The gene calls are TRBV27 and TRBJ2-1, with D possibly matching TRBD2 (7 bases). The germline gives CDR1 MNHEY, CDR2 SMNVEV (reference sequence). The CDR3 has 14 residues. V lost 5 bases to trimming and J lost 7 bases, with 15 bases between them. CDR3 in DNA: TGTGCCAGCAGTGGGGGGGCGCTATGGAATGAGCAGTTCTTC. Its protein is CASSGGALWNEQFF.

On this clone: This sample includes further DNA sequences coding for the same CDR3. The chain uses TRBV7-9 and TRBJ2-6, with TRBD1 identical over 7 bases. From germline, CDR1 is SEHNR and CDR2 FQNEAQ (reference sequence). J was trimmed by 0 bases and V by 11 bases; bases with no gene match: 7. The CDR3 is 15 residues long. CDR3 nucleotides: TGTGCCGGAAGGGGGCCCCTCTCTGGGGCCAACGTCCTGACTTTC. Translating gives CAGRGPLSGANVLTF. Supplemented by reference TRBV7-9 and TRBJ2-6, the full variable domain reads DTGVSQNPRHKITKRGQNVTFRCDPISEHNRLYWYRQTLGQGPEFLTYFQNEAQLEKSRLLSDRFSAERPKGSFSTLEIQRTEQGDSAMYLCAGRGPLSGANVLTFGAGSRLTVL.

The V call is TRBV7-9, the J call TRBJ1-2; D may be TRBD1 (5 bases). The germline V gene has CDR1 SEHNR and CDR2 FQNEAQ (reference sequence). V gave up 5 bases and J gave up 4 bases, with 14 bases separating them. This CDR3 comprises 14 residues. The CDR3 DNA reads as TGTGCCAGCAGCCCGGGGACTGCTCCCTATGGCTACACCTTC. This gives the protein CASSPGTAPYGYTF.

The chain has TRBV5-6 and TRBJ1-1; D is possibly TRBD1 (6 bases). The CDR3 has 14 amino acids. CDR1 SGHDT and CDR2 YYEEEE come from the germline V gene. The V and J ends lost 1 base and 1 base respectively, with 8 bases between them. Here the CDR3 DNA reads TGTGCCAGCAGCTTGACAGGGAGGAACACTGAAGCTTTCTTT. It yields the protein CASSLTGRNTEAFF.